What follows describes a single TCR beta chain. What it binds is unknown. Time point noted: blood 4 weeks post-SBRT, at nephrectomy. This sample's treatment: 15 Gy SBRT to primary tumor, nephrectomy 4 weeks later. These data belong to a study of radiation and T cells in renal cell carcinoma. Study-wide findings and caveats: Top tumor clonotypes rose in blood 2 weeks post-radiation, then contracted.

Method: immunoSEQ multiplex PCR; TCRdb's copy keeps in-frame clones and lacks some. Of tens of thousands of clones detected, about 83% appear once; the ten largest clones hold approximately 6.8%. This TCR came from a man aged 60-69 years with renal cell carcinoma. Sample: blood, taken from a patient whose treatment included radiotherapy and nephrectomy.

The CDR3 coding sequence is TGTGCCAGTAGTTTCCACCTCGGGAACACTGAAGCTTTCTTT. The encoded protein is CASSFHLGNTEAFF. J is TRBJ1-1 and V is TRBV19; no firm D call. The length of the CDR3 is 14 residues. Germline CDR1 and CDR2: LNHDA and SQIVND (reference sequence). V was trimmed by 5 bases and J by 1 base, leaving 11 bases between them.